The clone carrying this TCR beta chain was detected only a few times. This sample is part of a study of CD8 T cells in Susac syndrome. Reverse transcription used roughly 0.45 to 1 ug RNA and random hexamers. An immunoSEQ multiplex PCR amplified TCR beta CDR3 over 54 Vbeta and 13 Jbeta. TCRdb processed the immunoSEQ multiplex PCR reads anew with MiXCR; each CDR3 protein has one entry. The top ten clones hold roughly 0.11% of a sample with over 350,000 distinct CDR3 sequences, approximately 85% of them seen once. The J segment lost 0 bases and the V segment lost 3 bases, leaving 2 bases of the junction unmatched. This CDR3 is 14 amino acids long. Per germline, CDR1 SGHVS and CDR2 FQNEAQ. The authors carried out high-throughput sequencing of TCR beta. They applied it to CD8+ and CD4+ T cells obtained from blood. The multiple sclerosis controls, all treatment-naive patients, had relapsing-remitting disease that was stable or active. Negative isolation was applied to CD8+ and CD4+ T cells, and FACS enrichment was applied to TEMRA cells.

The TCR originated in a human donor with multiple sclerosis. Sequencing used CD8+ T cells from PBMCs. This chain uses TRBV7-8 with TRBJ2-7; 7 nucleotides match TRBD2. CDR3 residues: CASSFAGDSYEQYF. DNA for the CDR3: TGTGCCAGCAGCTTCGCGGGGGACTCCTACGAGCAGTACTTC.